These T cell receptor beta chains were read from a single sample in a study of blood T cells in healthy people across ages. TCRdb independently ran MiXCR on the 5' RACE reads; one entry per CDR3 protein. The sample has over 550,000 distinct CDR3 sequences, about 28% seen once; the top ten hold about a sixth. Sequenced sample: blood. The receptors come from an elderly woman in good health. CDR3s include the opening cysteine and the closing phenylalanine or tryptophan. Fields, in order: CDR3 length, clone size, V gene, J gene, D gene, CDR3 protein, CDR3 DNA. A D gene is named only where the DNA matches it firmly. A row's size may be missing; if present it is once, few, many or a size class.

len: 16
abundance: few
v_gene: TRBV20-1
j_gene: TRBJ2-6
d_gene: .
CDR3aa: CSARYSGTPGANVLTF
CDR3nt: TGCAGTGCTAGATATTCCGGGACACCTGGGGCCAACGTCCTGACTTTC

len: 13
abundance: .
v_gene: TRBV9
j_gene: TRBJ2-1
d_gene: TRBD2
CDR3aa: CASSVVAGNEQFF
CDR3nt: TGTGCCAGCAGCGTAGTAGCGGGGAATGAGCAGTTCTTC

len: 12
abundance: .
v_gene: TRBV27
j_gene: TRBJ1-1
d_gene: .
CDR3aa: CASGRRGAEAFF
CDR3nt: TGTGCCAGCGGCCGGAGGGGCGCTGAAGCTTTCTTT

len: 14
abundance: many
v_gene: TRBV7-9
j_gene: TRBJ2-3
d_gene: .
CDR3aa: CASSLFRDVDTQYF
CDR3nt: TGTGCCAGCAGCTTATTCAGGGACGTAGATACGCAGTATTTT

len: 17
abundance: .
v_gene: TRBV5-1
j_gene: TRBJ1-6
d_gene: TRBD1
CDR3aa: CASSLTSTETGVSPLHF
CDR3nt: TGCGCCAGCAGCCTCACATCCACCGAGACAGGGGTCTCACCCCTCCACTTT

len: 17
abundance: .
v_gene: TRBV20-1
j_gene: TRBJ2-3
d_gene: .
CDR3aa: CSARDLRDYWSTDTQYF
CDR3nt: TGCAGTGCTAGAGATCTCCGAGACTACTGGTCCACAGATACGCAGTATTTT

len: 16
abundance: many
v_gene: TRBV7-8
j_gene: TRBJ2-1
d_gene: TRBD2
CDR3aa: CASSFGTSGRRNEQFF
CDR3nt: TGTGCCAGCAGCTTCGGGACTAGCGGGAGAAGGAATGAGCAGTTCTTC

len: 16
abundance: few
v_gene: TRBV9
j_gene: TRBJ1-1
d_gene: .
CDR3aa: CASSTSTIGGDTEAFF
CDR3nt: TGTGCCAGCAGCACCTCCACGATTGGGGGGGACACTGAAGCTTTCTTT

len: 14
abundance: .
v_gene: TRBV7-8
j_gene: TRBJ1-1
d_gene: .
CDR3aa: CASSVLRQNTEAFF
CDR3nt: TGTGCCAGCAGCGTGCTACGACAGAACACTGAAGCTTTCTTT

len: 15
abundance: many
v_gene: TRBV9
j_gene: TRBJ1-5
d_gene: .
CDR3aa: CASSVGALDDQPQHF
CDR3nt: TGTGCCAGCAGCGTAGGGGCCCTAGACGACCAGCCCCAGCATTTT

len: 16
abundance: many
v_gene: TRBV3-1
j_gene: TRBJ2-2
d_gene: .
CDR3aa: CASSQVGLINTGELFF
CDR3nt: TGTGCCAGCAGCCAAGTAGGTCTAATTAACACCGGGGAGCTGTTTTTT

len: 14
abundance: many
v_gene: TRBV24-1
j_gene: TRBJ2-1
d_gene: .
CDR3aa: CATSVDGGRNEQFF
CDR3nt: TGTGCCACCAGTGTAGACGGGGGCCGCAATGAGCAGTTCTTC

len: 13
abundance: many
v_gene: TRBV11-3
j_gene: TRBJ2-3
d_gene: .
CDR3aa: CASSQGGGYTQYF
CDR3nt: TGTGCCAGCAGCCAGGGGGGCGGGTATACGCAGTATTTT

len: 14
abundance: few
v_gene: TRBV7-9
j_gene: TRBJ1-5
d_gene: .
CDR3aa: CASSEKTGDQPQHF
CDR3nt: TGTGCCAGCAGCGAGAAAACAGGAGATCAGCCCCAGCATTTT

len: 15
abundance: many
v_gene: TRBV7-3
j_gene: TRBJ2-5
d_gene: TRBD2
CDR3aa: CASSTTSGGPETQYF
CDR3nt: TGTGCCAGCAGCACGACTAGCGGGGGGCCAGAGACCCAGTACTTC

len: 15
abundance: few
v_gene: TRBV5-5
j_gene: TRBJ1-1
d_gene: .
CDR3aa: CASSLLLNGNTEAFF
CDR3nt: TGTGCCAGCAGCTTATTATTGAACGGGAACACTGAAGCTTTCTTT

len: 15
abundance: once
v_gene: TRBV6-2/TRBV6-3
j_gene: TRBJ2-2
d_gene: .
CDR3aa: CASSYKTPDTGELFF
CDR3nt: TGTGCCAGCAGTTACAAGACTCCAGACACCGGGGAGCTGTTTTTT

len: 15
abundance: many
v_gene: TRBV7-2
j_gene: TRBJ1-1
d_gene: .
CDR3aa: CASSLVASANTEAFF
CDR3nt: TGTGCCAGCAGCTTAGTTGCCAGCGCGAACACTGAAGCTTTCTTT

len: 11
abundance: few
v_gene: TRBV20-1
j_gene: TRBJ1-1
d_gene: .
CDR3aa: CSARITIEAFF
CDR3nt: TGCAGTGCTAGGATTACCATTGAAGCTTTCTTT

len: 13
abundance: many
v_gene: TRBV20-1
j_gene: TRBJ2-5
d_gene: TRBD1
CDR3aa: CSATRGQGETQYF
CDR3nt: TGCAGTGCTACCAGGGGGCAGGGAGAGACCCAGTACTTC

len: 15
abundance: .
v_gene: TRBV6-5
j_gene: TRBJ2-3
d_gene: TRBD2
CDR3aa: CASSGLGLGFDTQYF
CDR3nt: TGTGCCAGCAGCGGTTTGGGACTAGGATTTGATACGCAGTATTTT

len: 15
abundance: .
v_gene: TRBV5-1
j_gene: TRBJ2-7
d_gene: .
CDR3aa: CASSLDPGTTNEQYF
CDR3nt: TGCGCCAGCAGCTTGGACCCAGGGACCACCAACGAGCAGTACTTC

len: 15
abundance: .
v_gene: TRBV7-9
j_gene: TRBJ2-2
d_gene: TRBD1
CDR3aa: CASNKDNRGAGELFF
CDR3nt: TGTGCCAGCAACAAAGACAACAGGGGAGCCGGGGAGCTGTTTTTT

len: 15
abundance: .
v_gene: TRBV20-1
j_gene: TRBJ2-7
d_gene: TRBD2
CDR3aa: CSARVPSGGTYEQYF
CDR3nt: TGCAGTGCTAGGGTCCCTAGCGGGGGAACCTACGAGCAGTACTTC

len: 15
abundance: many
v_gene: TRBV2
j_gene: TRBJ2-1
d_gene: TRBD1
CDR3aa: CASSVGAGGPIEQFF
CDR3nt: TGTGCCAGCAGTGTGGGGGCAGGGGGACCTATTGAGCAGTTCTTC

len: 14
abundance: .
v_gene: TRBV14
j_gene: TRBJ2-4
d_gene: .
CDR3aa: CASSQDRGPAIQYF
CDR3nt: TGTGCCAGCAGCCAAGATCGAGGGCCGGCCATTCAGTACTTC

len: 14
abundance: many
v_gene: TRBV20-1
j_gene: TRBJ2-5
d_gene: .
CDR3aa: CSARETVTQETQYF
CDR3nt: TGCAGTGCTAGAGAAACAGTGACCCAAGAGACCCAGTACTTC

len: 15
abundance: many
v_gene: TRBV9
j_gene: TRBJ1-2
d_gene: .
CDR3aa: CASSVAGTQDYGYTF
CDR3nt: TGTGCCAGCAGCGTAGCGGGTACACAGGACTATGGCTACACCTTC

len: 14
abundance: many
v_gene: TRBV12-3/TRBV12-4
j_gene: TRBJ1-5
d_gene: .
CDR3aa: CASSFEAINQPQHF
CDR3nt: TGTGCCAGCAGTTTCGAGGCCATCAATCAGCCCCAGCATTTT

len: 19
abundance: .
v_gene: TRBV20-1
j_gene: TRBJ2-5
d_gene: TRBD2
CDR3aa: CSARDAGYFSGGTQETQYF
CDR3nt: TGCAGTGCTAGAGATGCCGGCTATTTTAGCGGGGGGACCCAAGAGACCCAGTACTTC

len: 15
abundance: many
v_gene: TRBV9
j_gene: TRBJ2-7
d_gene: TRBD1
CDR3aa: CASSVGGTGKHEQYF
CDR3nt: TGTGCCAGCAGCGTAGGGGGGACAGGGAAACACGAGCAGTACTTC

len: 15
abundance: many
v_gene: TRBV20-1
j_gene: TRBJ2-3
d_gene: TRBD2
CDR3aa: CSANKRGGSGDTQYF
CDR3nt: TGCAGTGCTAACAAGCGGGGGGGCTCCGGGGATACGCAGTATTTT

len: 15
abundance: many
v_gene: TRBV20-1
j_gene: TRBJ2-5
d_gene: .
CDR3aa: CSARDMQGWEETQYF
CDR3nt: TGCAGTGCTAGAGATATGCAGGGATGGGAAGAGACCCAGTACTTC

len: 12
abundance: .
v_gene: TRBV7-2
j_gene: TRBJ2-7
d_gene: .
CDR3aa: CASSPLPYEQYF
CDR3nt: TGTGCCAGCAGCCCCCTTCCCTACGAGCAGTACTTC

len: 13
abundance: many
v_gene: TRBV5-5
j_gene: TRBJ2-7
d_gene: TRBD2
CDR3aa: CASSLGLAVEQYF
CDR3nt: TGTGCCAGCAGCTTAGGGCTAGCGGTCGAGCAGTACTTC

len: 13
abundance: many
v_gene: TRBV20-1
j_gene: TRBJ2-7
d_gene: TRBD1
CDR3aa: CSASEGTGGEQYF
CDR3nt: TGCAGTGCTAGTGAGGGAACAGGGGGCGAGCAGTACTTC

len: 16
abundance: few
v_gene: TRBV5-1
j_gene: TRBJ2-1
d_gene: TRBD2
CDR3aa: CASSYRGAGGPDEQFF
CDR3nt: TGCGCCAGCAGCTACCGAGGAGCGGGGGGGCCGGATGAGCAGTTCTTC

len: 15
abundance: many
v_gene: TRBV6-2/TRBV6-3
j_gene: TRBJ2-7
d_gene: .
CDR3aa: CASSYWGSGTYEQYF
CDR3nt: TGTGCCAGCAGTTACTGGGGGAGTGGGACCTACGAGCAGTACTTC

len: 13
abundance: few
v_gene: TRBV30
j_gene: TRBJ1-4
d_gene: .
CDR3aa: CAWNGGGDEKLFF
CDR3nt: TGTGCCTGGAATGGAGGGGGTGATGAAAAACTGTTTTTT

len: 15
abundance: .
v_gene: TRBV27
j_gene: TRBJ1-4
d_gene: TRBD1
CDR3aa: CASRTGGTVNEKLFF
CDR3nt: TGTGCCAGCAGGACCGGTGGGACAGTTAATGAAAAACTGTTTTTT

len: 13
abundance: .
v_gene: TRBV7-9
j_gene: TRBJ2-1
d_gene: .
CDR3aa: CASSHTRYNEQFF
CDR3nt: TGTGCCAGCAGCCATACACGGTACAATGAGCAGTTCTTC